These 28 T cell receptor beta chains originate from one sample sequenced in a study of cytomegalovirus exposure and HLA in healthy donors. Researchers ran the PCR with 60 Vbeta and 13 Jbeta primers. Generated by immunoSEQ multiplex PCR, the TCRdb table keeps only in-frame clones and is missing some. Of nearly 65,000 clones listed, about 76% are singletons. The material sequenced was PBMCs. The source is a man in his fifties or sixties in good health and CMV-seronegative.

V usage is TRBV12-5 and J usage is TRBJ1-1, with 9 bases that match TRBD1. Germline loops: CDR1 LGHNT, CDR2 FRNRAP. V shed 8 bases, J shed 3 bases, and the junction held 19 bases outside the gene matches. This CDR3 is 18 amino acids long. CDR3 loop: CASRFMVIVGQGDTEAFF. For the CDR3, the DNA is TGTGCTAGTCGGTTTATGGTCATCGTGGGACAGGGAGACACTGAAGCTTTCTTT.

In regard to this clone: The CDR3 does not end in the conserved phenylalanine or tryptophan, so this is likely a read error. This rearrangement joins TRBV30 to TRBJ2-6; D is uncertain. CDR3 size: 15 residues. The V and J ends lost 2 bases and 0 bases respectively, with 8 bases between them. Looked up from germline, CDR1 is GTSNPN and CDR2 is SVGIG (reference sequence). CDR3 nucleotide sequence: TGTGCCTGGAGTTTTCGGAACTCTGGGGCCAACGTCCTGACTTGC. It codes for CAWSFRNSGANVLTC.

This rearrangement joins TRBV6-6 to TRBJ1-1, with D perhaps TRBD1 (5 bases). This CDR3 is built from 13 residues. V dropped 10 bases and J dropped 5 bases, with 17 bases sitting between them. CDR1 and CDR2 from the germline V gene are MNHNY and SVGAGI (reference sequence). CDR3 loop: CATFRPRGTEAFF. The DNA for the CDR3 is TGTGCCACCTTTCGGCCCCGGGGGACTGAAGCTTTCTTT.

V and J are TRBV5-4 and TRBJ1-1, with 9 bases lining up with TRBD1. Germline V gene sequence: CDR1 SGHNT, CDR2 YYREEE (reference sequence). The CDR3 contains 15 residues. J gave up 5 bases and V 4 bases, and 9 bases lay outside the gene matches. CDR3: CASSRDRASGTEAFF. CDR3 bases: TGTGCCAGCAGCCGGGACAGGGCGTCGGGAACTGAAGCTTTCTTT.

This clone was seen more than once but under ten times. This chain links TRBV7-9 with TRBJ2-1; 7 bases are a match to TRBD1. CDR3 size: 16 residues. Germline CDR1 and CDR2: SEHNR and FQNEAQ (reference sequence). J gave up 0 bases and V 5 bases, and 7 bases lay outside the gene matches. The CDR3 loop is CASSRGQASSYNEQFF. CDR3 in DNA: TGTGCCAGCAGCAGAGGACAGGCGAGCTCCTACAATGAGCAGTTCTTC.

The rearrangement joins TRBV2 to TRBJ1-2, with D perhaps TRBD1 (5 bases). CDR3 length equals 15 residues. Looked up from germline, CDR1 is SNHLY and CDR2 is FYNNEI. The ends were cut back, 1 base at V and 6 bases at J, with 15 bases in the middle. The CDR3 sequence: CASSEVARVIDGYTF. Here the CDR3 DNA reads TGTGCCAGCAGTGAAGTCGCCAGGGTGATAGATGGCTACACCTTC.

In this sample, this clone turned up a few times. The gene calls are TRBV7-3 and TRBJ2-7; 7 bases are a match to TRBD1. The CDR3 length is 15 residues. The germline gives CDR1 SGHTA, CDR2 FQGTGA. V lost 5 bases, J lost 5 bases, and 12 bases stayed unmatched. CDR3 in DNA: TGTGCCAGCAGCCGAAGCCGTGACAGGGTTCACGAGCAGTACTTC. Protein sequence: CASSRSRDRVHEQYF.

V and J are TRBV7-9 and TRBJ2-7; 10 positions agree with TRBD1. Germline CDR1 and CDR2: SEHNR and FQNEAQ (reference sequence). The CDR3 covers 14 residues. The J segment lost 3 bases and the V segment lost 4 bases, leaving 3 bases of the junction unmatched. CDR3 amino acids: CASSSRDRGYEQYF. DNA for the CDR3: TGTGCCAGCAGCTCGCGGGACAGGGGCTACGAGCAGTACTTC.

The chain joins TRBV18 to TRBJ2-3; no definite D call. From germline, CDR1 is KGHSH and CDR2 LQKENI. Trimming removed 2 bases from V and 2 bases from J, with 8 bases in between. The CDR3 runs to 14 residues. For the CDR3, the DNA is TGTGCCAGCTCACCATTGGTAGTCACAGATACGCAGTATTTT. Amino acids: CASSPLVVTDTQYF.

V usage is TRBV25-1 and J usage is TRBJ1-1; D is undetermined. V lost 4 bases, J lost 5 bases, and 8 bases lay in between. This CDR3 region has 12 residues. Germline-derived CDR1 and CDR2 are MGHDK and SYGVNS. The CDR3 nucleotides are TGTGCCAGCAGTGGTTCTATGACTGAAGCTTTCTTT. This codes for CASSGSMTEAFF.

CDR3 sequence (DNA): TGTGCCAGCAGCTCGCCGGGACTTGGAGGCTCACCCCTCCACTTT. This gives the protein CASSSPGLGGSPLHF. The chain employs TRBV7-9 and TRBJ1-6; tentative D call: TRBD1 (5 bases). The V and J ends lost 4 bases and 10 bases respectively, with 17 bases between them. This CDR3 is built from 15 residues. Germline loops: CDR1 SEHNR, CDR2 FQNEAQ (reference sequence).

V and J are TRBV6-5 and TRBJ2-7; weak D call: TRBD1 (6 bases). Trimming took off 7 bases at V and 1 base at J, with 8 bases between the two ends. The germline CDR1 and CDR2 sequences are MNHEY and SVGAGI. This CDR3 is built from 12 residues. CDR3 sequence reads: CASKGVSYEQYF. CDR3 bases: TGTGCCAGCAAGGGGGTATCCTACGAGCAGTACTTC.

The chain employs TRBV6-5 and TRBJ1-2; 10 bases are a match to TRBD1. From germline, CDR1 is MNHEY and CDR2 SVGAGI. The CDR3 spans 15 residues. V was clipped by 4 bases and J by 5 bases; unmatched bases: 7. The CDR3 sequence is CASSSPGQGMYGYTF. For the CDR3, the DNA is TGTGCCAGCAGTTCCCCGGGACAGGGGATGTATGGCTACACCTTC.

The rearrangement joins TRBV6-5 to TRBJ2-7; 8 bases agree with TRBD1. Germline V gene sequence: CDR1 MNHEY, CDR2 SVGAGI. The V gene end was trimmed by 5 bases and the J gene end by 7 bases; junction bases not matched to a gene: 10. The CDR3 has 14 amino acids. CDR3 amino acids: CASSPRQGHSEQYF. DNA of the CDR3: TGTGCCAGCAGTCCAAGACAGGGGCATAGTGAGCAGTACTTC.

This clone has just a few counts. V and J are TRBV10-3 and TRBJ1-6, with D unresolved. Trimming left V 4 bases short and J 0 bases short, with 7 bases between. The germline V gene encodes CDR1 ENHRY and CDR2 SYGVKD. This CDR3 has 15 amino acids. CDR3 protein: CAISGFSSYNSPLHF. CDR3 DNA sequence: TGTGCCATCAGTGGATTCAGCTCCTATAATTCACCCCTCCACTTT.

The chain recombines TRBV5-6 with TRBJ1-4; 11 positions agree with TRBD1. Germline CDR1 and CDR2: SGHDT and YYEEEE. The CDR3 spans 15 residues. The J segment lost 4 bases and the V segment lost 4 bases, leaving 3 bases of the junction unmatched. CDR3 region: CASSGTGGYNEKLFF. Here the CDR3 DNA reads TGTGCCAGCAGCGGGACAGGGGGATATAATGAAAAACTGTTTTTT.

The chain employs TRBV18 and TRBJ2-7; D unresolved. Germline V gene sequence: CDR1 KGHSH, CDR2 LQKENI. The CDR3 consists of 12 residues. The V and J ends lost 6 bases and 3 bases respectively, with 9 bases between them. In nucleotides, the CDR3 is TGTGCCAGCTCCTTCGGAGACTACGAGCAGTACTTC. Amino acids: CASSFGDYEQYF.

This clone showed up just once. The chain uses TRBV2 and TRBJ1-2; no clear D. Per the germline V gene, CDR1 is SNHLY and CDR2 is FYNNEI. V lost 6 bases, J lost 7 bases, and 9 bases lay in between. The CDR3 runs to 11 residues. CDR3 DNA: TGTGCCAGCAGGAGCCGTCTTGGCTACACCTTC. Its translation: CASRSRLGYTF.

The V gene is TRBV6-1, the J gene TRBJ2-7; D is possibly TRBD2 (6 bases). The CDR3 loop spans 15 amino acids. The V gene lost 4 bases and the J gene lost 3 bases, with 16 bases spanning the gap. The germline V gene encodes CDR1 MNHNS and CDR2 SASEGT. The CDR3 coding sequence is TGTGCCAGCAGTGCCTCCGGGACTGGATTCTACGAGCAGTACTTC. Its protein product is CASSASGTGFYEQYF.

The chain couples TRBV2 to TRBJ2-1; 9 nucleotides line up with TRBD1. Per germline, CDR1 SNHLY and CDR2 FYNNEI. This CDR3 contains 14 residues. The junction had 4 bases not matched to a gene; V was cut back by 7 bases and J by 3 bases. CDR3 protein: CASTTGGNYNEQFF. The CDR3 DNA is TGTGCCAGCACGACAGGGGGGAACTACAATGAGCAGTTCTTC.

The chain employs TRBV5-4 and TRBJ1-2; 9 nucleotides align to TRBD1. V shed 2 bases, J shed 5 bases, and the junction held 4 bases outside the gene matches. The CDR3 is 14 residues long. Germline CDR1 and CDR2: SGHNT and YYREEE (reference sequence). This CDR3 is CASSFWGQGYGYTF. The DNA for the CDR3 is TGTGCCAGCAGCTTTTGGGGACAGGGATATGGCTACACCTTC. Looking up the rest from reference TRBV5-4 and TRBJ1-2 gives the full variable domain: ETGVTQSPTHLIKTRGQQVTLRCSSQSGHNTVSWYQQALGQGPQFIFQYYREEENGRGNFPPRFSGLQFPNYSSELNVNALELDDSALYLCASSFWGQGYGYTFGSGTRLTVV.

The chain is built from TRBV7-6 and TRBJ1-2; D is unclear. The ends were cut back, 1 base at V and 5 bases at J, with 17 bases in the middle. This CDR3 has 16 residues. Germline-derived CDR1 and CDR2 are SGHVS and FNYEAQ. CDR3: CASSLGGVWVGYGYTF. In DNA form, the CDR3 reads TGTGCCAGCAGCTTAGGGGGAGTTTGGGTTGGGTATGGCTACACCTTC.

This rearrangement joins TRBV4-1 to TRBJ1-2, with 11 bases fitting TRBD1. Germline V gives CDR1 MGHRA, CDR2 YSYEKL. V was pared by 4 bases and J by 8 bases, with 9 bases of the junction left unmatched. The CDR3 consists of 15 residues. DNA of the CDR3: TGCGCCAGCAGCCCTACCACGGACAGGGGGCGAGGCTACACCTTC. It codes for CASSPTTDRGRGYTF.

The chain uses TRBV2 and TRBJ1-5, with D tentatively TRBD1 (6 bases). Germline CDR1 and CDR2: SNHLY and FYNNEI. CDR3 length equals 15 residues. Trimming left V 4 bases short and J 6 bases short, with 16 bases between. CDR3 residues: CASSAVLGRGQPQHF. DNA of the CDR3: TGTGCCAGCAGTGCGGTGTTGGGCAGGGGTCAGCCCCAGCATTTT.

The chain employs TRBV18 and TRBJ2-5, with TRBD1 identical over 7 bases. V lost 6 bases to trimming and J lost 5 bases; unmatched junction nucleotides: 15. This CDR3 is built from 16 residues. Germline V lookup: CDR1 KGHSH, CDR2 LQKENI. The CDR3 sequence is CASSSIPGQSAETQYF. The DNA for the CDR3 is TGTGCCAGCTCGTCGATACCGGGACAGAGCGCGGAGACCCAGTACTTC.

The rearrangement joins TRBV5-8 to TRBJ2-3; D uncertain. Germline CDR1 is SGHTS and CDR2 is YDEGEE. The CDR3 extends over 15 amino acids. V lost 0 bases, J lost 4 bases, and 12 bases lay in between. DNA for the CDR3: TGTGCCAGCAGCTTGGGACAACTTACGGCAGATACGCAGTATTTT. Its translation: CASSLGQLTADTQYF.

This chain joins TRBV6-1 and TRBJ1-1; a weak D match, TRBD1 (6 bases). V gave up 1 base and J gave up 3 bases, with 15 bases separating them. The CDR3 runs 16 residues. Germline values: CDR1 MNHNS, CDR2 SASEGT. The CDR3 DNA reads as TGTGCCAGCAGTGAAGGGCGGGGGGGCGCGTACACTGAAGCTTTCTTT. Translating it yields CASSEGRGGAYTEAFF.

The genes are TRBV5-4 and TRBJ1-2, with 7 bases matching TRBD1. Germline V lookup: CDR1 SGHNT, CDR2 YYREEE (reference sequence). The CDR3 spans 15 residues. J was trimmed by 0 bases and V by 3 bases; bases with no gene match: 5. In DNA, the CDR3 is TGTGCCAGCAGCTCGGGACAGAGCGCTAACTATGGCTACACCTTC. Its translation is CASSSGQSANYGYTF.